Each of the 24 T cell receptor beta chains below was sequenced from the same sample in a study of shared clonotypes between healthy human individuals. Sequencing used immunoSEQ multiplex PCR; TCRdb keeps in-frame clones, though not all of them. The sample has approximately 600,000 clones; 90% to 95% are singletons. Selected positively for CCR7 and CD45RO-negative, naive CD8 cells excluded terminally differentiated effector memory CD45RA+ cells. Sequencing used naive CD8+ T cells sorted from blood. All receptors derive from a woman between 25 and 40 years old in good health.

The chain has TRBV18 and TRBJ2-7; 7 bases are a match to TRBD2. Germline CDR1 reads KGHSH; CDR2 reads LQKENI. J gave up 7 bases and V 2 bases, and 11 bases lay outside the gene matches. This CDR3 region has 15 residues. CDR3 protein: CASSPASGSPTEQYF. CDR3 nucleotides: TGTGCCAGCTCACCAGCTAGCGGATCCCCTACGGAGCAGTACTTC.

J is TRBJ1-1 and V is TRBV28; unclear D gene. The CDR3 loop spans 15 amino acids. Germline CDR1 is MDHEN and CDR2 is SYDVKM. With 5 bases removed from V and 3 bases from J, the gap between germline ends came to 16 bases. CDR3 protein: CASSLGPLGDTEAFF. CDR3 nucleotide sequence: TGTGCCAGCAGTCTCGGACCCCTCGGGGACACTGAAGCTTTCTTT.

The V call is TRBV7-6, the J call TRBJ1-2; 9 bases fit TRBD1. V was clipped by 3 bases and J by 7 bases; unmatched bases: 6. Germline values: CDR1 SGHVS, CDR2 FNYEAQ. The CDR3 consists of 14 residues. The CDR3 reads CASSLGDRVSGYTF. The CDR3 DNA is TGTGCCAGCAGCTTGGGGGACAGGGTCTCTGGCTACACCTTC.

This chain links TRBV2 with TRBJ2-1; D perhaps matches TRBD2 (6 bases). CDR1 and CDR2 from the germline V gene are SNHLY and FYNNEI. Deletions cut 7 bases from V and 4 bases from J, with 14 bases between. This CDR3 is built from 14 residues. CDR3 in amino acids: CASTPGVPYNEQFF. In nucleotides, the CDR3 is TGTGCCAGCACCCCGGGGGTACCTTACAATGAGCAGTTCTTC. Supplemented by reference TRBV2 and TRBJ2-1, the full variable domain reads EPEVTQTPSHQVTQMGQEVILRCVPISNHLYFYWYRQILGQKVEFLVSFYNNEISEKSEIFDDQFSVERPDGSNFTLKIRSTKLEDSAMYFCASTPGVPYNEQFFGPGTRLTVL.

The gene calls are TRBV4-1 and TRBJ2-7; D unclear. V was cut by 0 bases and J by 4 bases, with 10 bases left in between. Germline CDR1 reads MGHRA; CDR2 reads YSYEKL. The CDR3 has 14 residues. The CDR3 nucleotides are TGCGCCAGCAGCCAAGATAACCCGCAGTACGAGCAGTACTTC. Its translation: CASSQDNPQYEQYF.

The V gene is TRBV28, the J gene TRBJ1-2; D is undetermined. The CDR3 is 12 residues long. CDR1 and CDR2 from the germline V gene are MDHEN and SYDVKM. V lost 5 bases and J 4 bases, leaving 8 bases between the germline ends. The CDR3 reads CASSGVGYGYTF. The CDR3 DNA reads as TGTGCCAGCAGTGGGGTCGGCTATGGCTACACCTTC.

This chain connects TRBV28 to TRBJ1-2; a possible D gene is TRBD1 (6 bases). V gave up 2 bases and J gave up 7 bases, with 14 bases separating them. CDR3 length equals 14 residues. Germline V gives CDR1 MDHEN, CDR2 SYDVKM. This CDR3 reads CASSLGGTGFGYTF. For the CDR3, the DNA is TGTGCCAGCAGTTTAGGGGGCACAGGGTTTGGCTACACCTTC.

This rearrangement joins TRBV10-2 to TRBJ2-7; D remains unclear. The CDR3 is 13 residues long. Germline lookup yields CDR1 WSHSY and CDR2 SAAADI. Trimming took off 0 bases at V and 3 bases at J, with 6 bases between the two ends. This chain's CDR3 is CASSESVVYEQYF. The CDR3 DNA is TGCGCCAGCAGTGAGTCTGTGGTCTACGAGCAGTACTTC.

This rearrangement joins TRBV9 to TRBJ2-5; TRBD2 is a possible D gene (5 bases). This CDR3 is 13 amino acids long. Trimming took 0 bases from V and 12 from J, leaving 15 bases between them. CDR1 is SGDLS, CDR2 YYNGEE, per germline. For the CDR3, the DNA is TGTGCCAGCAGCGTAGGAGGGTCTACGCCCAAGTACTTC. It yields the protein CASSVGGSTPKYF.

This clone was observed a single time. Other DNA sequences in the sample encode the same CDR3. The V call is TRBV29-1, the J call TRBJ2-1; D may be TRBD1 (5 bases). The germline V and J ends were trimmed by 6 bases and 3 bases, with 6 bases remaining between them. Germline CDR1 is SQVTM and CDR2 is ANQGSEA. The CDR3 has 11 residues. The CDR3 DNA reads TGCAGCGTAGGGGACTACAATGAGCAGTTCTTC. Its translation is CSVGDYNEQFF.

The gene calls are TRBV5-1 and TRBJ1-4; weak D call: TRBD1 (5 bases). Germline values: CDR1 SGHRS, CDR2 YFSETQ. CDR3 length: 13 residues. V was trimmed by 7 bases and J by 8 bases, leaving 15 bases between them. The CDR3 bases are TGCGCCAGCTTGGGGGGTGGGAGCGAAAAACTGTTTTTT. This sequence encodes CASLGGGSEKLFF.

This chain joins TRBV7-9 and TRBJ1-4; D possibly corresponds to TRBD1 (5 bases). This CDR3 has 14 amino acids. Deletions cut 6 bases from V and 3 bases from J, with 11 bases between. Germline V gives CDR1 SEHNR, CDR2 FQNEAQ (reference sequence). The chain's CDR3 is CASRELGANEKLFF. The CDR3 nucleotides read TGTGCCAGCAGGGAGCTGGGGGCTAATGAAAAACTGTTTTTT.

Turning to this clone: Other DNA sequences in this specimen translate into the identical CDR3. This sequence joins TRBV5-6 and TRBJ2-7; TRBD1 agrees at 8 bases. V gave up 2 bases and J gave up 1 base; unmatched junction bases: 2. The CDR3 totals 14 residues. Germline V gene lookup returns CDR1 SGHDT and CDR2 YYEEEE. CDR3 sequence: CASSFGQGSYEQYF. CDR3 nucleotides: TGTGCCAGCAGCTTCGGACAGGGTTCCTACGAGCAGTACTTC. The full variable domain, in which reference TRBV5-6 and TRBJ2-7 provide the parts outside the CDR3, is DAGVTQSPTHLIKTRGQQVTLRCSPKSGHDTVSWYQQALGQGPQFIFQYYEEEERQRGNFPDRFSGHQFPNYSSELNVNALLLGDSALYLCASSFGQGSYEQYFGPGTRLTVT.

The CDR3 protein is CASSPEGRGEQYF. The CDR3 coding sequence is TGTGCCAGCAGCCCCGAGGGCAGGGGCGAGCAGTACTTC. This rearrangement joins TRBV7-8 to TRBJ2-7, with D tentatively TRBD1 (6 bases). Trimming removed 5 bases from V and 6 bases from J, with 14 bases in between. The CDR3 runs to 13 residues. The germline V gene encodes CDR1 SGHVS and CDR2 FQNEAQ.

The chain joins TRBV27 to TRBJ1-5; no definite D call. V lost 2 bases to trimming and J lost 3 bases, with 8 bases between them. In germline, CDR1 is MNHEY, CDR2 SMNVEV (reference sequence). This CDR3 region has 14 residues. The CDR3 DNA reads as TGTGCCAGCAGTTTAAACGGGATCAATCAGCCCCAGCATTTT. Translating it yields CASSLNGINQPQHF.

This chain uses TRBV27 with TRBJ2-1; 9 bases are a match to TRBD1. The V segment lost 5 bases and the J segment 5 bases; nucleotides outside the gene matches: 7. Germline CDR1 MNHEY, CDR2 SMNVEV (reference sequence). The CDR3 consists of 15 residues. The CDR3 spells CASSHIGTGNNEQFF. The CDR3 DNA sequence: TGTGCCAGCAGTCACATCGGGACAGGGAACAATGAGCAGTTCTTC.

CDR3 protein: CAGRDRDTDTQYF. CDR3 bases: TGTGCCGGCCGGGACAGAGACACAGATACGCAGTATTTT. The rearrangement joins TRBV2 to TRBJ2-3; 7 bases map to TRBD1. CDR3 length: 13 residues. Germline trimming cut 11 bases from V and 2 bases from J; bases unmatched to any gene: 7. CDR1 and CDR2 from the germline V gene are SNHLY and FYNNEI. The full variable domain, with the rest looked up from reference TRBV2 and TRBJ2-3, is EPEVTQTPSHQVTQMGQEVILRCVPISNHLYFYWYRQILGQKVEFLVSFYNNEISEKSEIFDDQFSVERPDGSNFTLKIRSTKLEDSAMYFCAGRDRDTDTQYFGPGTRLTVL.

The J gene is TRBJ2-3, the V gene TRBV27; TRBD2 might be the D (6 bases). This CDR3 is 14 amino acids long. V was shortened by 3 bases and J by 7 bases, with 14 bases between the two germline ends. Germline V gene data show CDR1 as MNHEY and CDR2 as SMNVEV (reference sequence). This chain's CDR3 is CASSLRDPSNTQYF. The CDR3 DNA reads TGTGCCAGCAGTTTGCGGGACCCATCAAATACGCAGTATTTT.

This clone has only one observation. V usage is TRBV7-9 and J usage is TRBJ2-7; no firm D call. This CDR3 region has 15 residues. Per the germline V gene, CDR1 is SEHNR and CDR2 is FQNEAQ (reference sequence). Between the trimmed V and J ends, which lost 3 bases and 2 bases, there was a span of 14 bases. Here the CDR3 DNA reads TGTGCCAGCAGCTTGGCCGGCGGTACTACCTACGAGCAGTACTTC. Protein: CASSLAGGTTYEQYF.

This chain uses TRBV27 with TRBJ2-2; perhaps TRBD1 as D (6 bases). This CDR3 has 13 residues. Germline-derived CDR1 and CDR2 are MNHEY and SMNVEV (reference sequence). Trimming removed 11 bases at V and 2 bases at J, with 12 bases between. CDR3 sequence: CASRGINTGELFF. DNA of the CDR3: TGTGCCTCCAGGGGAATTAACACCGGGGAGCTGTTTTTT.

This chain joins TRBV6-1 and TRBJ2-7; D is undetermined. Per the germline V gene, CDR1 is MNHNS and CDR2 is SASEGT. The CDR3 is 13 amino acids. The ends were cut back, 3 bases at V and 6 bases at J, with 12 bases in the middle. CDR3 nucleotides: TGTGCCAGCAGTGACGGTCTTGAACTCGAGCAGTACTTC. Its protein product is CASSDGLELEQYF.

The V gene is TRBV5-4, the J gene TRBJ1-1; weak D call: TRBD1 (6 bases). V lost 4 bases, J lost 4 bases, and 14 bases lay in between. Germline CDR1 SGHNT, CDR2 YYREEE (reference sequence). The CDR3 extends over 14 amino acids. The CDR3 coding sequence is TGTGCCAGCAGCGGGGGGGCATACGGCACTGAAGCTTTCTTT. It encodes CASSGGAYGTEAFF.

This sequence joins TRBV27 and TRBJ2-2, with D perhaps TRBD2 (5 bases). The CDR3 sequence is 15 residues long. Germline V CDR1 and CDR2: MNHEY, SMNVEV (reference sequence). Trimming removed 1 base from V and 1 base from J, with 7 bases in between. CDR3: CASSLYGENTGELFF. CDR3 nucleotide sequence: TGTGCCAGCAGTTTATACGGGGAGAACACCGGGGAGCTGTTTTTT.

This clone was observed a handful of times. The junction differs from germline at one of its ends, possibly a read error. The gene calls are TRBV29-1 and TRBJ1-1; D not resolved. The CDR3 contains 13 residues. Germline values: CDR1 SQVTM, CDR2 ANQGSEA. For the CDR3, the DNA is TGCAGCGTGGAAGGATTTTCAGTAACTGAAGCTTTCTTT. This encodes CSVEGFSVTEAFF.